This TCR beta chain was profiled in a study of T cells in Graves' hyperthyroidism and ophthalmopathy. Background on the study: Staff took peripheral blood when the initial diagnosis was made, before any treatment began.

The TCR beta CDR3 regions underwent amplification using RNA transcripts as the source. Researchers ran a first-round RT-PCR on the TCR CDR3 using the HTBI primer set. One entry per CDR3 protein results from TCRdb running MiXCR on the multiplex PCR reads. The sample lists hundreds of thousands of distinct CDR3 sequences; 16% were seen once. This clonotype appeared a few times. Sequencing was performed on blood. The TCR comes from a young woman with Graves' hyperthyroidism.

CDR3: CASSQENRDTEAFF. DNA for the CDR3: TGTGCCAGCAGCCAAGAAAACAGGGACACTGAAGCTTTCTTT. The V call is TRBV3-1, the J call TRBJ1-1, with a possible D match to TRBD1 (6 bases). CDR1 LGHDT and CDR2 YNNKEL come from the germline V gene (reference sequence). The ends were cut back, 0 bases at V and 3 bases at J, with 8 bases in the middle. The CDR3 loop spans 14 amino acids. The variable domain in full, with the rest retrieved from reference TRBV3-1 and TRBJ1-1, is DTAVSQTPKYLVTQMGNDKSIKCEQNLGHDTMYWYKQDSKKFLKIMFSYNNKELIINETVPNRFSPKSPDKAHLNLHINSLELGDSAVYFCASSQENRDTEAFFGQGTRLTVV.